The 24 T cell receptor beta chains reported below all come from one sample, sequenced in a study of cytomegalovirus exposure and HLA in healthy donors. Amplification used 60 Vbeta primers and 13 Jbeta primers. Profiling relied on immunoSEQ multiplex PCR, and the TCRdb table lists in-frame clones only, not all of them. Of roughly 170,000 clones in the sample, 84% were seen once. The source material was PBMCs. All receptors come from a girl aged 2-10 years in good health and CMV-seropositive.

V usage is TRBV11-3 and J usage is TRBJ2-7, with 8 bases identical to TRBD2. The CDR3 covers 17 residues. With 5 bases clipped from V and 3 bases from J, the junction kept 15 bases outside the gene matches. Germline V CDR1 and CDR2: SGHNT, YENEEA. This CDR3 reads CASSPRGGDHIVYEQYF. The CDR3 DNA reads TGTGCCAGCAGCCCTCGGGGGGGGGACCACATTGTCTACGAGCAGTACTTC.

CDR3 sequence: CASSLGYWGDNEQFF. CDR3 DNA sequence: TGTGCCAGCAGCTTAGGGTACTGGGGCGATAATGAGCAGTTCTTC. The V call is TRBV13, the J call TRBJ2-1; tentatively, D is TRBD1 (5 bases). The CDR3 has 15 residues. V was clipped by 0 bases and J by 7 bases, with 13 bases between them. CDR1 is PRHDT, CDR2 FYEKMQ, per germline (reference sequence).

The CDR3 DNA reads TGTGCCAGCAGAACAACCTCAGGGGCCGATACGCAGTATTTT. Its protein product is CASRTTSGADTQYF. J is TRBJ2-3 and V is TRBV6-5; TRBD1 might be the D (6 bases). Germline lookup yields CDR1 MNHEY and CDR2 SVGAGI. The CDR3 runs 14 residues. The V and J ends lost 6 bases and 6 bases respectively, with 16 bases between them.

This chain links TRBV11-2 with TRBJ1-1; 8 bases align to TRBD1. The germline V gene encodes CDR1 SGHAT and CDR2 FQNNGV. Trimming cost V 0 bases and J 5 bases; bases outside gene matches: 11. The CDR3 has 17 residues. The CDR3 reads CASSLEARGRPTTEAFF. The DNA for the CDR3 is TGTGCCAGCAGCTTAGAGGCCAGGGGGCGCCCCACAACTGAAGCTTTCTTT.

This clone is a singleton in its sample. This chain links TRBV19 with TRBJ1-5; D ambiguous. There are 19 residues in the CDR3. The ends were cut back, 7 bases at V and 2 bases at J, with 27 bases in the middle. Germline-derived CDR1 and CDR2 are LNHDA and SQIVND (reference sequence). Here the CDR3 DNA reads TGTGCCAGTAAAGAAAAAAGGGCCGGCGGGTATATAGGCAATCAGCCCCAGCATTTT. This translates into CASKEKRAGGYIGNQPQHF.

This clone was observed many times. V and J are TRBV19 and TRBJ1-5, with a tentative D call TRBD1 (6 bases). CDR1 and CDR2 from the germline V gene are LNHDA and SQIVND (reference sequence). Trimming took 5 bases from V and 5 from J, leaving 13 bases between them. This CDR3 is 14 amino acids long. CDR3 nucleotides: TGTGCCAGTAGTGCACAGGGTATGGATCAGCCCCAGCATTTT. Amino acid sequence: CASSAQGMDQPQHF.

This chain uses TRBV9 with TRBJ2-2; weak D call: TRBD2 (6 bases). Germline CDR1 and CDR2: SGDLS and YYNGEE. The length of the CDR3 is 15 residues. Trimming removed 5 bases from V and 4 bases from J, with 15 bases in between. CDR3: CASSTEGGGTGELFF. In DNA form, the CDR3 reads TGTGCCAGCAGTACCGAGGGAGGTGGCACCGGGGAGCTGTTTTTT.

The chain couples TRBV2 to TRBJ1-2, with 9 positions matching TRBD1. V lost 6 bases, J lost 4 bases, and 9 bases stayed unmatched. This CDR3 contains 15 residues. Germline V CDR1 and CDR2: SNHLY, FYNNEI. The chain's CDR3 is CASSALTTGGYGYTF. CDR3 DNA: TGTGCCAGCAGCGCGCTCACGACAGGGGGCTATGGCTACACCTTC.

The rearrangement uses TRBV27 and TRBJ1-2; D is unresolved. V lost 3 bases to trimming and J lost 4 bases, with 9 bases between them. CDR1 is MNHEY and CDR2 is SMNVEV in the germline V gene (reference sequence). This CDR3 has 13 residues. CDR3 nucleotides: TGTGCCAGCAGTTTGGGAGGGTTCTATGGCTACACCTTC. Its translation: CASSLGGFYGYTF.

The chain combines TRBV10-3 with TRBJ2-3; D gene unclear. Trimming took 0 bases from V and 1 from J, leaving 8 bases between them. The CDR3 length is 15 residues. CDR1 is ENHRY, CDR2 SYGVKD, per germline. DNA of the CDR3: TGTGCCATCAGTGAGTCTTTAGCAGGCACAGATACGCAGTATTTT. Encoded protein: CAISESLAGTDTQYF.

The chain employs TRBV6-6 and TRBJ2-2, with 7 nucleotides matching TRBD2. This CDR3 is 12 amino acids long. Germline assignment: CDR1 MNHNY and CDR2 SVGAGI (reference sequence). J gave up 14 bases and V 2 bases, and 5 bases lay outside the gene matches. As DNA, the CDR3 is TGTGCCAGCAGTTACCGTTGGGGGGGTCTGTTTTTT. The encoded protein is CASSYRWGGLFF.

This sequence joins TRBV2 and TRBJ2-3, with TRBD2 matching 10 bases. CDR3 length: 17 amino acids. Germline assignment: CDR1 SNHLY and CDR2 FYNNEI. V lost 9 bases, J lost 0 bases, and 12 bases stayed unmatched. The CDR3 DNA follows: TGTGCCAGGGGGGGGCTAGCGGGAGTCGAGAGCACAGATACGCAGTATTTT. Translated, it gives CARGGLAGVESTDTQYF.

The chain joins TRBV25-1 to TRBJ2-2, with a tentative D call TRBD1 (6 bases). There are 14 residues in the CDR3. Looked up from germline, CDR1 is MGHDK and CDR2 is SYGVNS. Trimming took off 6 bases at V and 6 bases at J, with 14 bases between the two ends. CDR3 nucleotide sequence: TGTGCCAGCAGCGATGGGGCAGGGGCCGGGGAGCTGTTTTTT. Amino acid sequence: CASSDGAGAGELFF.

This chain joins TRBV2 and TRBJ2-7, with a weak D call TRBD1 (6 bases). V was clipped by 4 bases and J by 2 bases, with 15 bases between them. The CDR3 runs to 15 residues. Per the germline V gene, CDR1 is SNHLY and CDR2 is FYNNEI. CDR3 DNA sequence: TGTGCCAGCAGTGTGGGACATAGGACAGCCTACGAGCAGTACTTC. Its protein is CASSVGHRTAYEQYF.

V is TRBV9 and J is TRBJ2-1; the match to TRBD2 covers 7 bases. The CDR3 contains 15 residues. Trimming cost V 2 bases and J 4 bases; bases outside gene matches: 6. Germline V lookup: CDR1 SGDLS, CDR2 YYNGEE. CDR3 residues: CASSVTSDPYNEQFF. The CDR3, as DNA: TGTGCCAGCAGCGTTACTAGCGATCCGTACAATGAGCAGTTCTTC.

V and J are TRBV7-9 and TRBJ1-5; the match to TRBD1 covers 7 bases. CDR3 length equals 14 residues. Germline CDR1 is SEHNR and CDR2 is FQNEAQ (reference sequence). J lost 2 bases, V lost 4 bases, and 2 bases had no gene match. CDR3 in amino acids: CASSSGQGNQPQHF. CDR3 bases: TGTGCCAGCAGCTCAGGACAGGGCAATCAGCCCCAGCATTTT. The full variable domain, rest sourced from reference TRBV7-9 and TRBJ1-5, is DTGVSQNPRHKITKRGQNVTFRCDPISEHNRLYWYRQTLGQGPEFLTYFQNEAQLEKSRLLSDRFSAERPKGSFSTLEIQRTEQGDSAMYLCASSSGQGNQPQHFGDGTRLSIL.

The genes are TRBV5-4 and TRBJ2-7, with TRBD2 matching over 13 bases. This CDR3 spans 14 amino acids. Germline CDR1 reads SGHNT; CDR2 reads YYREEE (reference sequence). V lost 5 bases and J lost 6; bases outside the gene matches: 5. The CDR3 sequence: CASSDGLAGVEQYF. DNA for the CDR3: TGTGCCAGCAGTGACGGACTAGCGGGAGTCGAGCAGTACTTC. Supplemented by reference TRBV5-4 and TRBJ2-7, the full variable domain reads ETGVTQSPTHLIKTRGQQVTLRCSSQSGHNTVSWYQQALGQGPQFIFQYYREEENGRGNFPPRFSGLQFPNYSSELNVNALELDDSALYLCASSDGLAGVEQYFGPGTRLTVT.

The J gene is TRBJ2-1, the V gene TRBV27; a possible D gene is TRBD1 (5 bases). CDR3 length equals 12 residues. V lost 6 bases to trimming and J lost 5 bases, with 8 bases between them. The germline gives CDR1 MNHEY, CDR2 SMNVEV (reference sequence). The CDR3 DNA is TGTGCCAGCAGCCAAGGGGACAATGAGCAGTTCTTC. The encoded protein is CASSQGDNEQFF.

The chain joins TRBV29-1 to TRBJ1-2; perhaps TRBD1 as D (6 bases). Germline assignment: CDR1 SQVTM and CDR2 ANQGSEA. There are 13 residues in the CDR3. The germline V and J ends were trimmed by 4 bases and 8 bases, with 17 bases remaining between them. DNA of the CDR3: TGCAGCGTTGGGGACATAGAGGTATGGGGCTACACCTTC. Residues: CSVGDIEVWGYTF.

This chain joins TRBV2 and TRBJ1-1; D unresolved. CDR1 and CDR2 (germline): SNHLY, FYNNEI. The CDR3 has 14 amino acids. V was trimmed by 7 bases and J by 0 bases, leaving 12 bases between them. The DNA of the CDR3 is TGTGCCAGCACCCTCGAGATAATGAACACTGAAGCTTTCTTT. Encoded protein: CASTLEIMNTEAFF.

This rearrangement joins TRBV7-2 to TRBJ2-1; 8 positions match TRBD2. V lost 3 bases to trimming and J lost 0 bases; unmatched junction nucleotides: 7. This CDR3 has 17 amino acids. Germline values: CDR1 SGHTA, CDR2 FQGNSA. The CDR3 loop is CASSFPERESSYNEQFF. The DNA of the CDR3 is TGTGCCAGCAGCTTTCCCGAGCGGGAGAGCTCCTACAATGAGCAGTTCTTC.

The V call is TRBV5-1, the J call TRBJ2-1, with 12 bases identical to TRBD2. V lost 4 bases to trimming and J lost 10 bases; unmatched junction nucleotides: 9. CDR1 and CDR2 from the germline V gene are SGHRS and YFSETQ. This CDR3 comprises 15 residues. CDR3 nucleotide sequence: TGCGCCAGCAGCGGAACTAGCGGGAGGTCTCAGGAGCAGTTCTTC. The encoded protein is CASSGTSGRSQEQFF.

The chain carries TRBV5-1 and TRBJ2-3; TRBD2 agrees at 10 bases. Germline CDR1 SGHRS, CDR2 YFSETQ. This CDR3 has 16 amino acids. With V trimmed by 4 bases and J by 1 base, 6 bases remained unmatched. The CDR3 DNA is TGCGCCAGCAGCAGAAGCGGGGGGGGGCGCACAGATACGCAGTATTTT. Amino acids: CASSRSGGGRTDTQYF.

V and J are TRBV19 and TRBJ1-2, with 7 bases identical to TRBD1. Unmatched junction bases numbered 5, after V lost 6 bases and J lost 7 bases. The CDR3 totals 12 residues. CDR1 LNHDA and CDR2 SQIVND come from the germline V gene (reference sequence). The CDR3 reads CASRPDRAGYTF. CDR3 nucleotide sequence: TGTGCCAGTAGGCCAGACAGGGCTGGCTACACCTTC.